Presented here are 23 T cell receptor beta chains from one specimen sequenced in a study of T cells in Graves' hyperthyroidism and ophthalmopathy. Using RNA transcripts as the source, TCR beta CDR3 regions were amplified. The HTBI primer set served for first-round RT-PCR of the TCR CDR3. A single record per CDR3 protein comes from TCRdb applying MiXCR to the multiplex PCR reads. Of 40,000 to 55,000 distinct CDR3 sequences in the sample, more than 40% were seen once. Input material: peripheral blood or thyroid tissue (not recorded which). All receptors come from a woman in her forties or fifties with Graves' hyperthyroidism.

Ten or more counts support this clonotype. It is likely a read error, because the conserved phenylalanine at the end of the CDR3 is missing. This chain links TRBV7-2 with TRBJ2-7; 7 bases map to TRBD1. J was trimmed by 7 bases and V by 4 bases; bases with no gene match: 7. CDR1 and CDR2 from the germline V gene are SGHTA and FQGNSA. The CDR3 covers 13 residues. CDR3 residues: CASSSRQGWEQYL. The CDR3 DNA follows: TGTGCCAGCAGCTCCCGACAGGGTTGGGAGCAGTACCTC.

In this sample, this clonotype turned up many times. The chain employs TRBV10-3 and TRBJ2-7, with 14 bases fitting TRBD2. There are 16 residues in the CDR3. V lost 2 bases to trimming and J lost 4 bases; unmatched junction nucleotides: 4. Germline CDR1 ENHRY, CDR2 SYGVKD. The chain's CDR3 is CAISEGLAGGYYEQYF. CDR3 nucleotide sequence: TGTGCCATCAGTGAGGGACTAGCGGGAGGATATTACGAGCAGTACTTC.

V and J are TRBV10-2 and TRBJ1-2, with 7 bases fitting TRBD1. CDR3 length: 15 residues. Germline lookup yields CDR1 WSHSY and CDR2 SAAADI. The V segment lost 6 bases and the J segment 6 bases; nucleotides outside the gene matches: 13. The DNA for the CDR3 is TGCGCCAGCAGGGACACGACAGGGCTCGGAGATGGCTACACCTTC. The encoded protein is CASRDTTGLGDGYTF.

The table lists this clonotype with many counts. The rearrangement links TRBV20-1 to TRBJ1-4, with D maybe TRBD1 (6 bases). Per germline, CDR1 DFQATT and CDR2 SNEGSKA (reference sequence). The CDR3 runs 13 residues. The germline V and J ends were trimmed by 3 bases and 4 bases, with 9 bases remaining between them. CDR3 nucleotide sequence: TGCAGTGCTAGTACAGGGATTAATGAAAAACTGTTTTTT. Its translation: CSASTGINEKLFF.

This clonotype was seen at least ten times. The rearrangement links TRBV20-1 to TRBJ1-5, with a tentative D call TRBD1 (5 bases). V lost 6 bases, J lost 12 bases, and 21 bases lay in between. The CDR3 has 13 residues. Per germline, CDR1 DFQATT and CDR2 SNEGSKA (reference sequence). The CDR3 DNA sequence: TGCAGTGCCAAAGGGGACCGCTACGGGGACCAGCATTTT. This encodes CSAKGDRYGDQHF.

The rearrangement uses TRBV29-1 and TRBJ1-1; D is undetermined. Trimming took off 6 bases at V and 0 bases at J, with 11 bases between the two ends. The germline V gene has CDR1 SQVTM and CDR2 ANQGSEA. The CDR3 is 13 amino acids. The CDR3 DNA reads TGCAGCGTGATGGGAATTATGAACACTGAAGCTTTCTTT. Amino acid sequence: CSVMGIMNTEAFF.

The chain couples TRBV2 to TRBJ1-6; 9 nucleotides align to TRBD1. With V trimmed by 4 bases and J by 10 bases, 2 bases remained unmatched. The germline gives CDR1 SNHLY, CDR2 FYNNEI. The CDR3 runs to 13 residues. The CDR3 region is CASSGTGDSPLHF. Written as DNA, the CDR3 is TGTGCCAGCAGTGGGACAGGGGACTCACCCCTCCACTTT.

For this clonotype: Given the absence of the conserved phenylalanine or tryptophan at the CDR3 end, a read error is likely. The DNA is omitted, as the CDR3 cannot be located on it reliably, and the CDR3 follows TCRdb's listing. The J gene is TRBJ2-5, the V gene TRBV7-6; the tabulated D call, TRBD2, remains unverified against the DNA. Germline CDR1 reads SGHVS; CDR2 reads FNYEAQ. The CDR3 comprises 17 residues, both ends counted. Here the CDR3 reads CASSAPRGGSNGYTFGS.

This clonotype showed up many times. The chain links TRBV20-1 to TRBJ2-7; the match to TRBD1 covers 8 bases. The CDR3 runs 15 residues. V was clipped by 0 bases and J by 3 bases; unmatched bases: 7. The germline V gene has CDR1 DFQATT and CDR2 SNEGSKA (reference sequence). DNA of the CDR3: TGCAGTGCTAGAGATCTCTCGGACAGGGTCTACGAGCAGTACTTC. It encodes CSARDLSDRVYEQYF.

There are many counts of this clonotype. The chain employs TRBV27 and TRBJ2-7; D is undetermined. Germline values: CDR1 MNHEY, CDR2 SMNVEV (reference sequence). Trimming shortened V by 3 bases and J by 3 bases, and 9 bases separated the two germline ends. The CDR3 has 13 residues. The DNA for the CDR3 is TGTGCCAGCAGTTTCAATAGGGACTACGAGCAGTACTTC. Translation: CASSFNRDYEQYF.

This chain connects TRBV5-4 to TRBJ2-5; the match to TRBD1 covers 7 bases. This CDR3 has 14 residues. The V segment lost 0 bases and the J segment 1 base; nucleotides outside the gene matches: 0. CDR1 is SGHNT and CDR2 is YYREEE in the germline V gene (reference sequence). CDR3 sequence: CASSLGQGQETQYF. CDR3 coding DNA: TGTGCCAGCAGCTTGGGACAGGGCCAAGAGACCCAGTACTTC.

The table lists this clonotype with many counts. This chain joins TRBV9 and TRBJ2-7; TRBD2 is a possible D gene (5 bases). CDR1 and CDR2 (germline): SGDLS, YYNGEE. This CDR3 region has 14 residues. V was cut by 0 bases and J by 6 bases, with 13 bases left in between. The CDR3 region is CASSVVSSAGEQYF. For the CDR3, the DNA is TGTGCCAGCAGCGTAGTGAGTAGCGCTGGCGAGCAGTACTTC.

This clonotype was counted a few times. A much more abundant neighbour one base away suggests this may be a read error. A read error is likely, as this CDR3 ends without the conserved phenylalanine or tryptophan. V and J are TRBV10-3 and TRBJ1-2; 8 nucleotides match TRBD1. Trimming took 6 bases from V and 11 from J; bases not matched to a gene: 11. Germline loops: CDR1 ENHRY, CDR2 SYGVKD. The length of the CDR3 is 13 residues. This chain's CDR3 is CAIRAAGGETYTL. CDR3 DNA: TGTGCCATCAGGGCCGCAGGGGGCGAGACTTACACCCTC.

This clonotype was seen repeatedly, ten times or more. The chain links TRBV7-2 to TRBJ2-5, with D maybe TRBD2 (6 bases). CDR1 SGHTA and CDR2 FQGNSA come from the germline V gene. Trimming took 9 bases from V and 2 from J, leaving 13 bases between them. The CDR3 runs to 13 residues. The CDR3 bases are TGTGCCAGTTGCTTAGCGGTTCAAGAGACCCAGTACTTC. It encodes CASCLAVQETQYF.

This clonotype was seen ten or more times. The rearrangement joins TRBV20-1 to TRBJ1-3, with D uncertain. V shed 6 bases and J shed 0 bases, with 9 bases lying between them. The CDR3 loop spans 13 amino acids. Germline V gene data show CDR1 as DFQATT and CDR2 as SNEGSKA (reference sequence). DNA of the CDR3: TGCAGTGCCAAATTTTTCTCTGGAAACACCATATATTTT. Its translation: CSAKFFSGNTIYF.

The rearrangement links TRBV20-1 to TRBJ2-5; D not resolved. The V end was cut by 0 bases, the J end by 9 bases, with 17 bases between. There are 14 residues in the CDR3. Per germline, CDR1 DFQATT and CDR2 SNEGSKA (reference sequence). CDR3: CSARDPAVDQPQYF. CDR3 nucleotide sequence: TGCAGTGCTAGAGATCCGGCCGTAGATCAGCCCCAGTACTTC.

This clonotype was found a few times. The V and J genes are TRBV10-3 and TRBJ2-7, with 7 positions matching TRBD1. Losses at the gene ends were 4 bases for V and 4 bases for J; bases not matched to a gene: 1. Germline V lookup: CDR1 ENHRY, CDR2 SYGVKD. The CDR3 covers 12 residues. CDR3 nucleotides: TGTGCCATCAGTGGACAGGGTTACGAGCAGTACTTC. Translated: CAISGQGYEQYF.

This clonotype has a handful of counts. It may be a read error: a sequence one base away is much more abundant. The rearrangement uses TRBV6-2 or TRBV6-3 and TRBJ1-1, with a possible D match to TRBD1 (5 bases). Germline CDR1 MNHEY, CDR2 SVGEGT. The CDR3 contains 14 residues. CDR3 in amino acids: CASSYGQGSTEASF. DNA of the CDR3: TGTGCCAGCAGTTACGGCCAGGGCAGCACTGAAGCTTCCTTT.

V gene TRBV7-9 combines with J gene TRBJ2-5; 8 bases are shared with TRBD2. The DNA end is a closer match to TRBJ2-7, so the J assignment may be wrong. Germline values: CDR1 SEHNR, CDR2 FQNEAQ (reference sequence). CDR3 length: 14 residues. The CDR3 coding sequence is TGTGCCAGCAGCTTACGGGGGGGCGGCTACGAGCAGTACTTC. This gives the protein CASSLRGGGYEQYF.

This clonotype was observed many times. The chain carries TRBV28 and TRBJ2-5; perhaps D is TRBD1 or TRBD2 (6 bases each). The length of the CDR3 is 14 residues. Germline values: CDR1 MDHEN, CDR2 SYDVKM. With 5 bases removed from V and 4 bases from J, the gap between germline ends came to 14 bases. The CDR3 coding sequence is TGTGCCAGCAGTCCTACCAGGGGAGGAGAGACCCAGTACTTC. It specifies CASSPTRGGETQYF.

The table lists this clonotype with many counts. The V gene is TRBV4-2, the J gene TRBJ1-1; D gene ambiguous. CDR1 is LGHNA and CDR2 is YNFKEQ in the germline V gene. The CDR3 covers 15 residues. Trimming stripped 1 base from V and 0 bases from J, with 9 bases between. The DNA of the CDR3 is TGTGCCAGCAGCCAAGGTGGCGGCATGAACACTGAAGCTTTCTTT. It is translated as CASSQGGGMNTEAFF.

The J gene is TRBJ1-2, the V gene TRBV15; D is possibly TRBD1 (6 bases). The germline V gene encodes CDR1 LNHNV and CDR2 YYDKDF (reference sequence). This CDR3 region has 14 residues. V lost 5 bases, J lost 3 bases, and 13 bases lay in between. CDR3 sequence reads: CATSFVQGDYGYTF. Written as DNA, the CDR3 is TGTGCCACCAGCTTTGTACAGGGAGACTATGGCTACACCTTC.

Ten or more counts support this clonotype. This chain joins TRBV3-1 and TRBJ2-7; D gene unclear. Trimming took 1 base from V and 0 from J, leaving 10 bases between them. The CDR3 extends over 15 amino acids. Per germline, CDR1 LGHDT and CDR2 YNNKEL (reference sequence). The chain's CDR3 is CASSQAVTLSYEQYF. The DNA of the CDR3 is TGTGCCAGCAGCCAAGCTGTGACTCTCTCCTACGAGCAGTACTTC.